One and the same sample provided the 18 T cell receptor beta chains below, sequenced in a study of response to subunit inactivated influenza vaccine. TCRdb re-called the RT-PCR reads with MiXCR, one entry per CDR3 protein. The data contain a few hundred thousand distinct CDR3 sequences, 11% to 15% of them singletons. The starting material was PBMCs from blood, obtained less than 13 days after vaccination. The receptors stem from a man aged 50 to 59 who received an inactivated influenza vaccine.

In this sample, this clonotype turned up many times. The chain links TRBV5-1 to TRBJ1-1, with D hard to call. The CDR3 has 14 residues. With 6 bases removed from V and 6 bases from J, the gap between germline ends came to 18 bases. Germline V CDR1 and CDR2: SGHRS, YFSETQ. The CDR3 sequence is CASTLGESNAEAFF. In DNA form, the CDR3 reads TGCGCCAGCACCCTCGGGGAATCCAACGCTGAAGCTTTCTTT.

This clonotype has just a few counts. The V and J genes are TRBV12-3 or TRBV12-4 and TRBJ1-5; 7 nucleotides match TRBD1. V was clipped by 4 bases and J by 7 bases; unmatched bases: 10. The CDR3 sequence is 15 residues long. The CDR3 sequence is CASSYGGQYGQPQHF. The CDR3, as DNA: TGTGCCAGCAGTTATGGGGGACAGTACGGACAGCCCCAGCATTTT.

This clonotype was counted only a few times. The chain uses TRBV7-2 and TRBJ2-7; a weak D match, TRBD2 (6 bases). V was trimmed by 5 bases and J by 0 bases, leaving 17 bases between them. The CDR3 runs 16 residues. Germline CDR1 and CDR2: SGHTA and FQGNSA. CDR3 nucleotides: TGTGCCAGCAGCCCCAGTGATCTAGCGACCTCCTACGAGCAGTACTTC. Translating gives CASSPSDLATSYEQYF.

The chain couples TRBV4-2 to TRBJ2-5; possibly TRBD1 for D (6 bases). The germline gives CDR1 LGHNA, CDR2 YNFKEQ. V was pared by 1 base and J by 4 bases, with 13 bases between. The CDR3 sequence is 15 residues long. The CDR3 region has the DNA TGTGCCAGCAGCCAAGTCAGGGGTTTACGAGAGACCCAGTACTTC. Its protein product is CASSQVRGLRETQYF.

This clonotype occurred a few times. The genes are TRBV7-6 and TRBJ1-1, with a weak D call TRBD1 (5 bases). The V and J ends lost 5 bases and 2 bases respectively, with 15 bases between them. The germline gives CDR1 SGHVS, CDR2 FNYEAQ. The CDR3 has 15 residues. The CDR3 here is CASSPWQGKNTEAFF. The CDR3 DNA reads TGTGCCAGCAGCCCCTGGCAGGGTAAAAACACTGAAGCTTTCTTT.

This rearrangement joins TRBV30 to TRBJ2-5, with a weak D call TRBD2 (5 bases). The germline V gene encodes CDR1 GTSNPN and CDR2 SVGIG (reference sequence). There are 12 residues in the CDR3. V lost 4 bases and J 7 bases, leaving 13 bases between the germline ends. The CDR3 loop reads CAWMMGVGTQYF. The CDR3 region has the DNA TGTGCCTGGATGATGGGAGTGGGGACCCAGTACTTC.

This clonotype showed up just a few times. This chain uses TRBV4-3 with TRBJ2-1, with 9 bases that match TRBD1. Germline V gene sequence: CDR1 LGHNA, CDR2 YSLEER. This CDR3 region has 13 residues. With V trimmed by 3 bases and J by 13 bases, 7 bases remained unmatched. Here the CDR3 DNA reads TGCGCCAGCAGCCACTCGGACAGGGGTCTTCAGTTCTTC. Amino acid sequence: CASSHSDRGLQFF.

This clonotype was detected ten times or more. The chain recombines TRBV10-3 with TRBJ2-3, with TRBD2 matching over 10 bases. The germline CDR1 and CDR2 sequences are ENHRY and SYGVKD. This CDR3 is built from 16 residues. With V trimmed by 6 bases and J by 5 bases, 11 bases remained unmatched. The CDR3 loop is CAISWASGSVIDTQYF. The CDR3 nucleotides read TGTGCCATCAGCTGGGCTAGCGGGAGTGTGATAGATACGCAGTATTTT.

This clonotype was observed a few times. This chain joins TRBV3-1 and TRBJ2-7; weak D call: TRBD1 (5 bases). CDR1 and CDR2 from the germline V gene are LGHDT and YNNKEL (reference sequence). There are 13 residues in the CDR3. V dropped 5 bases and J dropped 7 bases, with 15 bases sitting between them. CDR3 DNA sequence: TGTGCCAGCAGCTCGGTGGCAGGGAAAGAGCAGTACTTC. This sequence encodes CASSSVAGKEQYF.

V usage is TRBV7-8 and J usage is TRBJ2-1, with 7 bases that match TRBD2. Germline V gene data show CDR1 as SGHVS and CDR2 as FQNEAQ. After removal of 1 base from V and 4 bases from J, the junction contained 7 bases not matched to a gene. The CDR3 length is 16 residues. This CDR3 is CASSLGSGMGYNEQFF. The CDR3 DNA reads TGTGCCAGCAGCTTAGGGAGCGGGATGGGGTACAATGAGCAGTTCTTC.

This clonotype showed up many times. CDR3 sequence: CSARRGALNYGYTF. CDR3 nucleotides: TGCAGTGCTAGAAGGGGGGCGTTGAACTATGGCTACACCTTC. The chain is built from TRBV20-1 and TRBJ1-2; TRBD1 is a possible D gene (6 bases). V lost 2 bases to trimming and J lost 2 bases, with 12 bases between them. The CDR3 has 14 amino acids. Germline V gene sequence: CDR1 DFQATT, CDR2 SNEGSKA (reference sequence).

This clonotype was seen a few times. J is TRBJ2-2 and V is TRBV30; 8 nucleotides align to TRBD2. The CDR3 has 14 residues. Germline lookup yields CDR1 GTSNPN and CDR2 SVGIG (reference sequence). The V segment lost 3 bases and the J segment 5 bases; nucleotides outside the gene matches: 5. The CDR3 loop reads CAWRIAGTTGELFF. The CDR3 region has the DNA TGTGCCTGGAGAATAGCGGGGACGACCGGGGAGCTGTTTTTT.

The sample holds one count of this clonotype. A much bigger clone sits one base away, suggesting this may be a read error. No DNA is shown, since the ends of the CDR3 on it are uncertain; the CDR3 is the one TCRdb lists. The chain has TRBV5-1 and TRBJ2-6; no DNA check was done on the table's D call, TRBD1. The CDR3 adds up to 18 amino acids, both ends counted. Looked up from germline, CDR1 is SGHRS and CDR2 is YFSETQ. The CDR3: CASSYGQGVGSGANVMTF.

The chain has TRBV18 and TRBJ2-5; TRBD2 agrees at 8 bases. This CDR3 has 15 residues. The V gene's germline CDR1 is KGHSH and CDR2 LQKENI. V lost 6 bases and J lost 5; bases outside the gene matches: 11. The CDR3 DNA sequence: TGTGCCAGCTCGCCTAACGGGACTAGAAGGGAGACCCAGTACTTC. Amino acid sequence: CASSPNGTRRETQYF.

Only a few counts were recorded for this clonotype. The CDR3 DNA reads TGCGCCAGCAGCCAATGGACAGGGCCCTACGAGCAGTACTTC. This encodes CASSQWTGPYEQYF. This chain uses TRBV4-3 with TRBJ2-7; 8 bases map to TRBD1. In germline, CDR1 is LGHNA, CDR2 YSLEER. Trimming cost V 2 bases and J 2 bases; bases outside gene matches: 2. The CDR3 consists of 14 residues.

A few counts support this clonotype. The chain has TRBV27 and TRBJ2-6; 7 positions agree with TRBD2. This CDR3 comprises 16 residues. Per the germline V gene, CDR1 is MNHEY and CDR2 is SMNVEV (reference sequence). The V gene end was trimmed by 8 bases and the J gene end by 0 bases; junction bases not matched to a gene: 7. CDR3 amino acids: CASGRGMHSGANVLTF. For the CDR3, the DNA is TGTGCCAGCGGGAGGGGAATGCACTCTGGGGCCAACGTCCTGACTTTC.

This clonotype was detected a few times. This chain connects TRBV12-3 or TRBV12-4 to TRBJ2-3; D remains ambiguous. The CDR3 totals 14 residues. Trimming took 3 bases from V and 5 from J, leaving 12 bases between them. The CDR3 spells CASSFKELKDTQYF. CDR3 bases: TGTGCCAGCAGTTTCAAGGAATTAAAAGATACGCAGTATTTT.

This clonotype was detected only a few times. The chain uses TRBV5-1 and TRBJ2-2; 7 bases map to TRBD1. The CDR3 has 16 amino acids. CDR1 and CDR2 (germline): SGHRS, YFSETQ. Unmatched junction bases numbered 7, after V lost 5 bases and J lost 0 bases. CDR3 in DNA: TGCGCCAGCAGTCCGGGACAGACCGCGAACACCGGGGAGCTGTTTTTT. Translated: CASSPGQTANTGELFF.